Each of the 27 T cell receptor beta chains below was sequenced from the same sample in a study of radiotherapy plus CTLA-4 blockade in lung cancer (dated by TCRdb to 2017 to 2018). Libraries came from the immunoSEQ multiplex PCR assay. Drawn from immuneACCESS, this table holds only the in-frame rearrangements with V and J called that TCRdb kept. Clones are partly lost; checked studies trace under half to an unresolved V gene and leave the rest unexplained. This sample holds 30,000 to 40,000 clones; roughly 79% were observed only once. In total, the top ten clones hold 13% to 15% of the sample. The sample consisted of peripheral blood, taken from a patient treated with radiotherapy plus ipilimumab. Receptor source: a human donor with non-small cell lung cancer that progressed on radiotherapy plus ipilimumab.

The genes are TRBV7-2 and TRBJ2-1; TRBD1 matches 9 bases. V lost 5 bases and J lost 3; bases outside the gene matches: 5. Germline loops: CDR1 SGHTA, CDR2 FQGNSA. This CDR3 is 15 amino acids long. The CDR3 DNA reads TGTGCCAGCAGCAAGGGACAGGGAGGCTACAATGAGCAGTTCTTC. Residues: CASSKGQGGYNEQFF.

V usage is TRBV28 and J usage is TRBJ2-7, with D maybe TRBD1 (6 bases). V was cut by 5 bases and J by 1 base, with 12 bases left in between. The CDR3 is made up of 14 amino acids. Looked up from germline, CDR1 is MDHEN and CDR2 is SYDVKM. The CDR3 is CASSPPTGSYEQYF. Here the CDR3 DNA reads TGTGCCAGCAGTCCCCCGACAGGATCCTACGAGCAGTACTTC.

The chain recombines TRBV19 with TRBJ1-6; TRBD1 is a possible D gene (6 bases). The CDR3 consists of 14 residues. Trimming took 6 bases from V and 7 from J, leaving 13 bases between them. In germline, CDR1 is LNHDA, CDR2 SQIVND (reference sequence). The CDR3 reads CASRDRSLNSPLHF. For the CDR3, the DNA is TGTGCCAGTAGGGACAGAAGCCTGAATTCACCCCTCCACTTT.

The rearrangement uses TRBV7-2 and TRBJ2-7, with D possibly TRBD2 on 5 matching bases. The CDR3 runs to 13 residues. Germline V gene data show CDR1 as SGHTA and CDR2 as FQGNSA. Deletions cut 3 bases from V and 0 bases from J, with 6 bases between. The CDR3 here is CASSFTSSYEQYF. CDR3 coding DNA: TGTGCCAGCAGCTTTACTAGCTCCTACGAGCAGTACTTC.

V and J are TRBV11-2 and TRBJ2-1; perhaps TRBD2 as D (5 bases). The CDR3 loop spans 14 amino acids. Trimming removed 5 bases from V and 3 bases from J, with 11 bases in between. Germline V gene lookup returns CDR1 SGHAT and CDR2 FQNNGV. CDR3 DNA: TGTGCCAGCAGCCCGGACTGGAACTACAATGAGCAGTTCTTC. It is translated as CASSPDWNYNEQFF.

This clone came up once. V is TRBV9 and J is TRBJ2-2; TRBD1 is a possible D gene (6 bases). V was trimmed by 3 bases and J by 0 bases, leaving 9 bases between them. CDR3 size: 15 residues. The germline CDR1 and CDR2 sequences are SGDLS and YYNGEE. CDR3 region: CASSAQGSNTGELFF. CDR3 bases: TGTGCCAGCAGCGCCCAGGGGTCGAACACCGGGGAGCTGTTTTTT.

This clone has a handful of counts. The rearrangement joins TRBV4-1 to TRBJ1-1; 7 bases are shared with TRBD1. This CDR3 has 15 amino acids. Per the germline V gene, CDR1 is MGHRA and CDR2 is YSYEKL. V gave up 4 bases and J gave up 0 bases; unmatched junction bases: 5. The CDR3 nucleotides read TGCGCCAGCAGCCCACAGGGGTTTATGAACACTGAAGCTTTCTTT. Translating it yields CASSPQGFMNTEAFF.

This clone was observed a few times. The rearrangement links TRBV9 to TRBJ2-7; D could derive from TRBD1 or TRBD2 (6 bases each). CDR1 and CDR2 (germline): SGDLS, YYNGEE. The V and J ends lost 2 bases and 7 bases respectively, with 13 bases between them. The CDR3 extends over 13 amino acids. In nucleotides, the CDR3 is TGTGCCAGCAGCGTTCCGGGGGCGGGGGAGCAGTACTTC. It specifies CASSVPGAGEQYF.

This clone has only a few counts. V is TRBV6-1 and J is TRBJ1-2, with D hard to call. The V gene lost 5 bases and the J gene lost 4 bases, with 17 bases spanning the gap. Germline V gene data show CDR1 as MNHNS and CDR2 as SASEGT. The CDR3 extends over 15 amino acids. The CDR3: CASSSEALLGYGYTF. CDR3 nucleotides: TGTGCCAGCAGTTCCGAGGCCCTGCTCGGCTATGGCTACACCTTC.

This chain joins TRBV6-1 and TRBJ1-5, with D possibly being TRBD1 (5 bases). The CDR3 extends over 18 amino acids. Trimming removed 1 base from V and 5 bases from J, with 21 bases in between. The V gene's germline CDR1 is MNHNS and CDR2 SASEGT. The CDR3: CASSEEDMTEVGDQPQHF. Written as DNA, the CDR3 is TGTGCCAGCAGTGAAGAGGACATGACAGAGGTTGGGGATCAGCCCCAGCATTTT.

This clone has a handful of counts. The V and J genes are TRBV9 and TRBJ1-4; weak D call: TRBD1 (5 bases). Trimming took off 7 bases at V and 0 bases at J, with 7 bases between the two ends. CDR1 and CDR2 from the germline V gene are SGDLS and YYNGEE. The CDR3 has 13 residues. The CDR3 spells CASGGATNEKLFF. The CDR3 DNA is TGTGCCAGCGGGGGGGCAACTAATGAAAAACTGTTTTTT.

This clone was seen only once. The chain employs TRBV7-9 and TRBJ1-3; 8 positions agree with TRBD1. The ends lost 8 bases at V and 2 bases at J; junction bases unmatched: 11. The CDR3 length is 16 residues. Germline lookup yields CDR1 SEHNR and CDR2 FQNEAQ (reference sequence). The CDR3 DNA reads as TGTGCCAGCCTCCCCAGGGGGCAACTAGCTGGAAACACCATATATTTT. Protein: CASLPRGQLAGNTIYF. The full variable domain, rest sourced from reference TRBV7-9 and TRBJ1-3, is DTGVSQNPRHKITKRGQNVTFRCDPISEHNRLYWYRQTLGQGPEFLTYFQNEAQLEKSRLLSDRFSAERPKGSFSTLEIQRTEQGDSAMYLCASLPRGQLAGNTIYFGEGSWLTVV.

This clone was counted between two and nine times. The chain joins TRBV11-2 to TRBJ1-4, with TRBD1 identical over 10 bases. The CDR3 has 17 residues. V gave up 5 bases and J gave up 3 bases; unmatched junction bases: 9. Per the germline V gene, CDR1 is SGHAT and CDR2 is FQNNGV. This CDR3 reads CASSPSKGTGANEKLFF. CDR3 nucleotides: TGTGCCAGCAGCCCCTCGAAGGGGACAGGGGCTAATGAAAAACTGTTTTTT.

This clone occurred once. The chain employs TRBV5-5 and TRBJ1-5; the D gene is possibly TRBD1 (6 bases). Trimming left V 4 bases short and J 0 bases short, with 14 bases between. Germline V gene data show CDR1 as SGHKS and CDR2 as YYEKEE (reference sequence). There are 16 residues in the CDR3. CDR3 nucleotide sequence: TGTGCCAGCAGCCAGGGGACCCCCTATAGCAATCAGCCCCAGCATTTT. Amino acids: CASSQGTPYSNQPQHF. Full variable domain (rest looked up from reference TRBV5-5 and TRBJ1-5): DAGVTQSPTHLIKTRGQQVTLRCSPISGHKSVSWYQQVLGQGPQFIFQYYEKEERGRGNFPDRFSARQFPNYSSELNVNALLLGDSALYLCASSQGTPYSNQPQHFGDGTRLSIL.

The chain employs TRBV5-1 and TRBJ2-4; D is undetermined. The CDR3 runs to 14 residues. The V and J ends lost 3 bases and 7 bases respectively, with 14 bases between them. Germline CDR1 SGHRS, CDR2 YFSETQ. CDR3 nucleotide sequence: TGCGCCAGCAGCTCCGGACCCCCGAGCAACATTCAGTACTTC. It yields the protein CASSSGPPSNIQYF.

The chain carries TRBV6-5 and TRBJ2-7; D not resolved. This CDR3 has 15 residues. The germline V gene has CDR1 MNHEY and CDR2 SVGAGI. The germline V and J ends were trimmed by 0 bases and 5 bases, with 14 bases remaining between them. The CDR3 DNA sequence: TGTGCCAGCAGTTACTCGGGTGAAGTCCTCAACGAGCAGTACTTC. Its translation is CASSYSGEVLNEQYF.

CDR3 amino acids: CASMTSGRANEQFF. Here the CDR3 DNA reads TGTGCCAGTATGACTAGCGGGAGGGCCAACGAGCAGTTCTTC. The rearrangement joins TRBV19 to TRBJ2-1; 14 bases match TRBD2. Germline CDR1 LNHDA, CDR2 SQIVND (reference sequence). CDR3 length equals 14 residues. V lost 7 bases and J lost 10; bases outside the gene matches: 6. Full variable domain (outside the CDR3, taken from reference TRBV19 and TRBJ2-1): DGGITQSPKYLFRKEGQNVTLSCEQNLNHDAMYWYRQDPGQGLRLIYYSQIVNDFQKGDIAEGYSVSREKKESFPLTVTSAQKNPTAFYLCASMTSGRANEQFFGPGTRLTVL.

Written as DNA, the CDR3 is TGTGCCAGCAGCTTAGATTCTACCAACACCGGGGAGCTGTTTTTT. As protein: CASSLDSTNTGELFF. The gene calls are TRBV7-2 and TRBJ2-2; no clear D. Germline V gene lookup returns CDR1 SGHTA and CDR2 FQGNSA. V dropped 1 base and J dropped 2 bases, with 8 bases sitting between them. This CDR3 comprises 15 residues.

V usage is TRBV18 and J usage is TRBJ1-6; D might be TRBD1 (5 bases). CDR3 size: 15 residues. CDR1 and CDR2 from the germline V gene are KGHSH and LQKENI. V was cut by 0 bases and J by 10 bases, with 13 bases left in between. The CDR3 coding sequence is TGTGCCAGCTCACCACCCCTGGGGGAGGGGTCACCCCTCCACTTT. Translation gives CASSPPLGEGSPLHF.

This clone was recorded a few times. The rearrangement joins TRBV5-4 to TRBJ2-1, with D perhaps TRBD2 (6 bases). This CDR3 spans 15 amino acids. From germline, CDR1 is SGHNT and CDR2 YYREEE (reference sequence). Trimming removed 4 bases at V and 0 bases at J, with 11 bases between. The CDR3 sequence is CASSPGGISYNEQFF. Here the CDR3 DNA reads TGTGCCAGCAGCCCGGGCGGGATCTCCTACAATGAGCAGTTCTTC.

This chain connects TRBV5-1 to TRBJ2-2, with D possibly matching TRBD1 (5 bases). CDR1 is SGHRS and CDR2 is YFSETQ in the germline V gene. The V end lost 1 base, the J end lost 1 base, and 14 bases lay between the germline ends. This CDR3 spans 17 amino acids. CDR3 nucleotide sequence: TGCGCCAGCAGCTTGAGGAGAGACAGCGAGAACACCGGGGAGCTGTTTTTT. Its translation: CASSLRRDSENTGELFF.

The CDR3 DNA reads as TGTGCCAGCAGGATCGGGACTAGCGGGGGGTACGAGCAGTACTTC. Translated, it gives CASRIGTSGGYEQYF. The genes are TRBV2 and TRBJ2-7; TRBD2 matches 15 bases. Germline assignment: CDR1 SNHLY and CDR2 FYNNEI. V lost 6 bases and J lost 4; bases outside the gene matches: 4. CDR3 length: 15 amino acids. The full variable domain, with the rest looked up from reference TRBV2 and TRBJ2-7, is EPEVTQTPSHQVTQMGQEVILRCVPISNHLYFYWYRQILGQKVEFLVSFYNNEISEKSEIFDDQFSVERPDGSNFTLKIRSTKLEDSAMYFCASRIGTSGGYEQYFGPGTRLTVT.

V and J are TRBV7-9 and TRBJ2-2, with 8 bases fitting TRBD1. Germline CDR1 reads SEHNR; CDR2 reads FQNEAQ (reference sequence). Germline trimming cut 4 bases from V and 6 bases from J; bases unmatched to any gene: 10. This CDR3 is 16 amino acids long. The CDR3 coding sequence is TGTGCCAGCAGCTCCACATATGACAGGGGAGCCGGGGAGCTGTTTTTT. Amino acid sequence: CASSSTYDRGAGELFF.

The J gene is TRBJ1-1, the V gene TRBV28; the D gene is possibly TRBD1 (6 bases). CDR1 and CDR2 from the germline V gene are MDHEN and SYDVKM. The germline V and J ends were trimmed by 3 bases and 6 bases, with 11 bases remaining between them. The CDR3 runs to 13 residues. CDR3 in amino acids: CASSFGGAAEAFF. The DNA for the CDR3 is TGTGCCAGCAGTTTCGGGGGGGCGGCTGAAGCTTTCTTT.

This clone appeared a few times. The CDR3 spells CASSEGASTVIYGYTF. The CDR3 DNA reads as TGTGCCAGCAGTGAAGGGGCTTCGACCGTTATCTATGGCTACACCTTC. The V gene is TRBV6-1, the J gene TRBJ1-2; D not resolved. Germline V lookup: CDR1 MNHNS, CDR2 SASEGT. V lost 1 base, J lost 4 bases, and 16 bases lay in between. The CDR3 has 16 amino acids.

This clone was counted once. This chain uses TRBV18 with TRBJ1-1; 8 nucleotides line up with TRBD1. The V gene end was trimmed by 3 bases and the J gene end by 3 bases; junction bases not matched to a gene: 12. Germline V gives CDR1 KGHSH, CDR2 LQKENI. This CDR3 is built from 17 residues. The CDR3 DNA reads TGTGCCAGCTCACCTCAGGGGGCTCCCCGAGGGGACACTGAAGCTTTCTTT. Its translation is CASSPQGAPRGDTEAFF.

This clone occurred a few times. The J gene is TRBJ1-2, the V gene TRBV4-1, with a weak D call TRBD1 (5 bases). The CDR3 covers 12 residues. The germline V and J ends were trimmed by 4 bases and 7 bases, with 10 bases remaining between them. Germline V CDR1 and CDR2: MGHRA, YSYEKL. In nucleotides, the CDR3 is TGCGCCAGCAGCCCTACCGGGGGTGGCTACACCTTC. It encodes CASSPTGGGYTF.